A single sample gave rise to the 24 T cell receptor beta chains below, sequenced in a study of CD8+CD57+ T cells in acquired aplastic anemia. The template used for profiling TCR beta VDJ and CDR3 was genomic DNA. TCRdb re-derived calls from the reads in MiXCR, one entry per CDR3 protein. The sample has around 290,000 distinct CDR3 sequences, 45% to 65% seen once. It was patients with CD8+CD57+ cell expansion by flow cytometry who were chosen for sequencing. Sequenced: sorted CD4+, CD8+, or CD8+CD57+ T cells (not recorded which) from PBMCs. Receptors originate from a human donor with aplastic anemia.

The chain carries TRBV10-3 and TRBJ2-3, with TRBD2 matching over 9 bases. V lost 7 bases to trimming and J lost 11 bases; unmatched junction nucleotides: 10. The CDR3 length is 13 residues. Germline CDR1 and CDR2: ENHRY and SYGVKD. Here the CDR3 DNA reads TGTGCCATCAAGCCAGCGGGAGGCAATGAGCAGTATTTT. It translates to CAIKPAGGNEQYF.

The count of this clonotype is one. The CDR3 here is CASSPDGNQYTEAFF. The CDR3 DNA reads as TGCGCCAGCAGCCCGGACGGCAACCAGTACACTGAAGCTTTCTTT. The chain has TRBV5-1 and TRBJ1-1; no definite D call. Germline CDR1 and CDR2: SGHRS and YFSETQ. The CDR3 has 15 residues. The V end was cut by 4 bases, the J end by 3 bases, with 16 bases between.

The rearrangement joins TRBV7-2 to TRBJ2-6; D remains unclear. The CDR3 totals 14 residues. V lost 5 bases and J lost 4, with 9 bases in between. Looked up from germline, CDR1 is SGHTA and CDR2 is FQGNSA. The chain's CDR3 is CASSHSSGANVLTF. The CDR3 DNA is TGTGCCAGCAGCCACAGTTCCGGGGCCAACGTCCTGACTTTC.

This clonotype was counted many times. J is TRBJ2-5 and V is TRBV7-9; tentative D call: TRBD2 (6 bases). Trimming cost V 7 bases and J 5 bases, with 20 bases left between them. This CDR3 has 15 amino acids. CDR1 SEHNR and CDR2 FQNEAQ come from the germline V gene (reference sequence). The CDR3 region has the DNA TGTGCCAGCATCCGAACCGGGACTCACTGGGAGACCCAGTACTTC. Amino acids: CASIRTGTHWETQYF.

In this sample, this clonotype turned up many times. The V call is TRBV6-5, the J call TRBJ2-3; D unclear. Germline V gene sequence: CDR1 MNHEY, CDR2 SVGAGI. V was cut by 0 bases and J by 1 base, with 5 bases left in between. The length of the CDR3 is 14 residues. This CDR3 is CASSYSHGTDTQYF. The CDR3 coding sequence is TGTGCCAGCAGTTACTCTCACGGCACAGATACGCAGTATTTT.

There are many counts of this clonotype. The rearrangement links TRBV10-3 to TRBJ2-3; TRBD2 agrees at 9 bases. With V trimmed by 3 bases and J by 1 base, 8 bases remained unmatched. The CDR3 consists of 17 residues. Germline CDR1 and CDR2: ENHRY and SYGVKD. The CDR3 nucleotides read TGTGCCATCAGTGACGGGGGCGGGGGGGCGGGCACAGATACGCAGTATTTT. Its protein is CAISDGGGGAGTDTQYF.

The chain uses TRBV5-1 and TRBJ1-6; 8 bases agree with TRBD1. Germline values: CDR1 SGHRS, CDR2 YFSETQ. The V gene end was trimmed by 2 bases and the J gene end by 10 bases; junction bases not matched to a gene: 11. The CDR3 is 16 residues long. The CDR3 region has the DNA TGCGCCAGCAGCTTCTCTGGAGGACAGGGAAGATCACCCCTCCACTTT. It encodes CASSFSGGQGRSPLHF. Together with reference TRBV5-1 and TRBJ1-6, the CDR3 gives the full variable domain: KAGVTQTPRYLIKTRGQQVTLSCSPISGHRSVSWYQQTPGQGLQFLFEYFSETQRNKGNFPGRFSGRQFSNSRSEMNVSTLELGDSALYLCASSFSGGQGRSPLHFGNGTRLTVT.

The chain is built from TRBV12-3 or TRBV12-4 and TRBJ1-6, with a possible D match to TRBD1 (5 bases). Trimming pared 8 bases from V and 7 bases from J, leaving 12 bases between. This CDR3 comprises 13 residues. This CDR3 is CASLRDLNSPLHF. CDR3 in DNA: TGTGCCAGCTTACGGGACTTAAATTCACCCCTCCACTTT.

The V gene is TRBV2, the J gene TRBJ2-7, with TRBD1 as a possible D gene (6 bases). The length of the CDR3 is 14 residues. V was shortened by 6 bases and J by 0 bases, with 12 bases between the two germline ends. Germline V gene sequence: CDR1 SNHLY, CDR2 FYNNEI. CDR3 in amino acids: CASREQGPSYEQYF. The CDR3 DNA is TGTGCCAGCAGGGAACAGGGTCCCTCCTACGAGCAGTACTTC.

A few counts support this clonotype. The J gene is TRBJ1-1, the V gene TRBV10-3; D perhaps matches TRBD1 (5 bases). V lost 4 bases, J lost 5 bases, and 8 bases lay in between. CDR1 and CDR2 from the germline V gene are ENHRY and SYGVKD. This CDR3 has 12 amino acids. The CDR3 reads CAISGGGTEAFF. CDR3 bases: TGTGCCATCAGTGGGGGGGGGACTGAAGCTTTCTTT.

This chain uses TRBV20-1 with TRBJ1-1; no reliable D call. Germline CDR1 reads DFQATT; CDR2 reads SNEGSKA (reference sequence). The V end lost 3 bases, the J end lost 2 bases, and 10 bases lay between the germline ends. CDR3 size: 13 residues. CDR3 sequence reads: CSASRRYNTEAFF. The CDR3 nucleotides read TGCAGTGCTAGCCGCAGGTATAACACTGAAGCTTTCTTT.

This clonotype is a singleton in its sample. The J gene is TRBJ1-2, the V gene TRBV9; 7 bases match TRBD1. J lost 4 bases, V lost 6 bases, and 15 bases had no gene match. CDR1 is SGDLS and CDR2 is YYNGEE in the germline V gene. This CDR3 contains 16 residues. The CDR3 DNA reads as TGTGCCAGCACCGCGGCAGGGGGAACCTTCGGCTATGGCTACACCTTC. Translation gives CASTAAGGTFGYGYTF.

A few counts support this clonotype. This chain links TRBV20-1 with TRBJ1-4, with 9 bases identical to TRBD1. The CDR3 has 13 amino acids. The V gene end was trimmed by 6 bases and the J gene end by 6 bases; junction bases not matched to a gene: 5. Germline V gene data show CDR1 as DFQATT and CDR2 as SNEGSKA (reference sequence). As DNA, the CDR3 is TGCAGTGCCACGGGACAGGGAGATGAAAAACTGTTTTTT. Amino acids: CSATGQGDEKLFF.

The J gene is TRBJ2-1, the V gene TRBV19; D gene ambiguous. The germline V gene has CDR1 LNHDA and CDR2 SQIVND (reference sequence). Trimming took off 3 bases at V and 3 bases at J, with 12 bases between the two ends. The CDR3 runs 15 residues. The CDR3 DNA sequence: TGTGCCAGTAGTATCGGGCTCACACTCTACAATGAGCAGTTCTTC. Translated, it gives CASSIGLTLYNEQFF.

This clonotype was seen repeatedly, ten times or more. The rearrangement joins TRBV10-3 to TRBJ1-2, with D tentatively TRBD1 (5 bases). This CDR3 region has 13 residues. From germline, CDR1 is ENHRY and CDR2 SYGVKD. The V gene lost 10 bases and the J gene lost 4 bases, with 16 bases spanning the gap. CDR3 DNA: TGTGCCACCAAAATCGACAGTACCTATGGCTACACCTTC. Residues: CATKIDSTYGYTF.

Remarks on this clonotype: A read error is possible here, since a much larger clone lies one base away. The chain combines TRBV5-1 with TRBJ2-6; a possible D gene is TRBD1 (7 bases). Germline loops: CDR1 SGHRS, CDR2 YFSETQ. The CDR3 is made up of 23 amino acids. The CDR3 loop reads CASGLFPTGWQLGGMSGANVLTF. CDR3 DNA sequence: TGCGCCAGCGGCTTGTTCCCGACAGGGTGGCAGCTCGGGGGTATGTCTGGGGCCAACGTCCTGACTTTC.

This clonotype was found many times. The rearrangement uses TRBV20-1 and TRBJ1-2; maybe TRBD1 (5 bases). CDR3 size: 14 residues. Trimming stripped 6 bases from V and 2 bases from J, with 16 bases between. Germline loops: CDR1 DFQATT, CDR2 SNEGSKA (reference sequence). CDR3 amino acids: CSAPGRTPNYGYTF. CDR3 nucleotide sequence: TGCAGTGCACCGGGACGGACCCCGAACTATGGCTACACCTTC.

This clonotype was seen many times. The chain employs TRBV2 and TRBJ2-7, with a tentative D call TRBD2 (5 bases). CDR1 and CDR2 (germline): SNHLY, FYNNEI. The CDR3 consists of 19 residues. The V and J ends lost 3 bases and 1 base respectively, with 25 bases between them. CDR3 protein: CASSEIPPSPPTTSYEQYF. DNA of the CDR3: TGTGCCAGCAGTGAGATTCCCCCAAGCCCCCCGACTACTTCCTACGAGCAGTACTTC.

The V call is TRBV7-9, the J call TRBJ2-7, with TRBD1 identical over 9 bases. Germline CDR1 SEHNR, CDR2 FQNEAQ (reference sequence). J gave up 2 bases and V 6 bases, and 2 bases lay outside the gene matches. The CDR3 loop spans 13 amino acids. The CDR3 region has the DNA TGTGCCAGCAGGGGACAGGGAACCTACGAGCAGTACTTC. It is translated as CASRGQGTYEQYF.

The J gene is TRBJ2-1, the V gene TRBV19, with D unresolved. V was trimmed by 6 bases and J by 3 bases, leaving 9 bases between them. Germline CDR1 LNHDA, CDR2 SQIVND (reference sequence). This CDR3 has 13 amino acids. The CDR3, as DNA: TGTGCCAGTAGATCCTCGGGCTACAATGAGCAGTTCTTC. Translating gives CASRSSGYNEQFF.

As regards this clonotype: The germline gene is not matched at one end of the junction; a read error may be the cause. The chain couples TRBV10-3 to TRBJ2-3; D is undetermined. Per the germline V gene, CDR1 is ENHRY and CDR2 is SYGVKD. This CDR3 is built from 12 residues. The CDR3 DNA reads TGTGCCAGCAGTGACTCCGAAAATACGCAGTATTTT. As protein: CASSDSENTQYF.

The chain joins TRBV19 to TRBJ1-1; unclear D gene. The germline V and J ends were trimmed by 4 bases and 0 bases, with 6 bases remaining between them. The germline CDR1 and CDR2 sequences are LNHDA and SQIVND (reference sequence). The CDR3 spans 13 residues. The CDR3 coding sequence is TGTGCCAGTAGTAACCGGATGAACACTGAAGCTTTCTTT. Amino acids: CASSNRMNTEAFF.

This chain uses TRBV5-1 with TRBJ1-1, with a tentative D call TRBD1 (5 bases). The CDR3 covers 14 residues. CDR1 SGHRS and CDR2 YFSETQ come from the germline V gene. V was shortened by 2 bases and J by 9 bases, with 17 bases between the two germline ends. CDR3 loop: CASSFSQGTTKAFF. In DNA, the CDR3 is TGCGCCAGCAGCTTTTCCCAGGGAACTACCAAAGCTTTCTTT.

This clonotype was detected only once. This chain connects TRBV6-1 to TRBJ2-2, with unresolved D. V lost 1 base and J lost 4, with 10 bases in between. The CDR3 length is 15 residues. Per the germline V gene, CDR1 is MNHNS and CDR2 is SASEGT. CDR3 coding DNA: TGTGCCAGCAGTGAAGGATGGGTGGGCACCGGGGAGCTGTTTTTT. Its translation is CASSEGWVGTGELFF.